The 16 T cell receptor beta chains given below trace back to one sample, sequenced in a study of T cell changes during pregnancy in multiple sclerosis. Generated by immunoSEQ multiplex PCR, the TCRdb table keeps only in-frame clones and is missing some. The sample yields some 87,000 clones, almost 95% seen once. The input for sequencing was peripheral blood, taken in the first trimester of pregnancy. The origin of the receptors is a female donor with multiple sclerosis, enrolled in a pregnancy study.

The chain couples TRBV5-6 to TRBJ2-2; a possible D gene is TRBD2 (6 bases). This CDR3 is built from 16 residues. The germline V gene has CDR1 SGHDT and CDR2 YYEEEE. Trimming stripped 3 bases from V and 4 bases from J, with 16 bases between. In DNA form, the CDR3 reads TGTGCCAGCAGCTCATGGGAGGCAGGGACCACCGGGGAGCTGTTTTTT. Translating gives CASSSWEAGTTGELFF. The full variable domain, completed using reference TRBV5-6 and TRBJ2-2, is DAGVTQSPTHLIKTRGQQVTLRCSPKSGHDTVSWYQQALGQGPQFIFQYYEEEERQRGNFPDRFSGHQFPNYSSELNVNALLLGDSALYLCASSSWEAGTTGELFFGEGSRLTVL.

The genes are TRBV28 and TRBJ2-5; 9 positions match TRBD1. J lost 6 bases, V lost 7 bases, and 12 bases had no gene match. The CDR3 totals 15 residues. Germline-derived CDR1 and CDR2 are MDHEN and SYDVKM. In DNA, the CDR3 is TGTGCCAGCACCGTACAGGGGGCCCGTTTAAAGACCCAGTACTTC. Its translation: CASTVQGARLKTQYF.

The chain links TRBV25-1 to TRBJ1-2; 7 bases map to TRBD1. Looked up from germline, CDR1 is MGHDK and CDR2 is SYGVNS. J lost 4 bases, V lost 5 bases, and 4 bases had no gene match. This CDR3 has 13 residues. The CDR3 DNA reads TGTGCCAGCAGTCCGGGACAGAGCTATGGCTACACCTTC. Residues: CASSPGQSYGYTF.

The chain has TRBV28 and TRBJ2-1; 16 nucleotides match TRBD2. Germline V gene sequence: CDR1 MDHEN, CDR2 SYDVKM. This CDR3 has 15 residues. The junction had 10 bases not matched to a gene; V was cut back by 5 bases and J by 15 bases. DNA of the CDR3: TGTGCCAGCAGTAGGGGGACTAGCGGGAGGGCCTCCCTGTTCTTC. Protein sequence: CASSRGTSGRASLFF.

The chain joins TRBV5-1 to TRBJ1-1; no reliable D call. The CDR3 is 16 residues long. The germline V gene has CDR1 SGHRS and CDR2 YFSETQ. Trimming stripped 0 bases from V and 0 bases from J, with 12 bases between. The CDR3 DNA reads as TGCGCCAGCAGCTTGGAGCGCTGGGTTATGAACACTGAAGCTTTCTTT. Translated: CASSLERWVMNTEAFF.

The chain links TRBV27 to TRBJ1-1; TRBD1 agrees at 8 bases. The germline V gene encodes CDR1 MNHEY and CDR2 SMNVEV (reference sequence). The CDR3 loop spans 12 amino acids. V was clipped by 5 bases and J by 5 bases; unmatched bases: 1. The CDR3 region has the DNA TGTGCCAGCAGTCACAGGGGGACTGAAGCTTTCTTT. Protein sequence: CASSHRGTEAFF.

This chain's CDR3 is CASSILAGLAFNEQFF. CDR3 nucleotides: TGTGCCAGTAGTATCCTGGCAGGACTAGCGTTCAATGAGCAGTTCTTC. This chain joins TRBV19 and TRBJ2-1; 9 bases are a match to TRBD2. V shed 3 bases, J shed 6 bases, and the junction held 9 bases outside the gene matches. The CDR3 runs 16 residues. CDR1 is LNHDA and CDR2 is SQIVND in the germline V gene (reference sequence).

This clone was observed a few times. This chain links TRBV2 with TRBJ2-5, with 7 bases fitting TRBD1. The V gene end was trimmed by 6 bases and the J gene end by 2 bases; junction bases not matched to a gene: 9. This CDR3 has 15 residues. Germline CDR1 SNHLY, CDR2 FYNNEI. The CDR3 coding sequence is TGTGCCAGCAGGGCCCGGGACAGCCTACAAGAGACCCAGTACTTC. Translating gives CASRARDSLQETQYF.

The CDR3 reads CAISQRVQETQYF. The CDR3 DNA reads as TGTGCCATCAGCCAACGGGTCCAAGAGACCCAGTACTTC. The chain joins TRBV10-3 to TRBJ2-5; the D is unclear. This CDR3 is 13 amino acids long. V was trimmed by 6 bases and J by 1 base, leaving 9 bases between them. The germline CDR1 and CDR2 sequences are ENHRY and SYGVKD.

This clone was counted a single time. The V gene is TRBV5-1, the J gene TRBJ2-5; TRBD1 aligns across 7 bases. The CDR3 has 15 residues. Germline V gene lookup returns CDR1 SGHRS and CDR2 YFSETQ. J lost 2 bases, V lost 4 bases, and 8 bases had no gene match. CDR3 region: CASSDGTASQETQYF. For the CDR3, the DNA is TGCGCCAGCAGCGACGGGACAGCCAGTCAAGAGACCCAGTACTTC.

The CDR3 DNA is TGTGCCAGCAGCCTGGGACTAGCAATGCAGACCCAGTACTTC. Translated, it gives CASSLGLAMQTQYF. The rearrangement joins TRBV7-2 to TRBJ2-5; 9 bases match TRBD2. V shed 5 bases, J shed 6 bases, and the junction held 7 bases outside the gene matches. Germline CDR1 reads SGHTA; CDR2 reads FQGNSA. CDR3 length: 14 amino acids. The whole variable domain, remainder taken from reference TRBV7-2 and TRBJ2-5, is GAGVSQSPSNKVTEKGKDVELRCDPISGHTALYWYRQSLGQGLEFLIYFQGNSAPDKSGLPSDRFSAERTGGSVSTLTIQRTQQEDSAVYLCASSLGLAMQTQYFGPGTRLLVL.

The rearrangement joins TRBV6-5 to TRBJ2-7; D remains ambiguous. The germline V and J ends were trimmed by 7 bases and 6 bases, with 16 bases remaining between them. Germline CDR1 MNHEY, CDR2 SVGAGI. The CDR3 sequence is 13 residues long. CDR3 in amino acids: CASTPSQVGEQYF. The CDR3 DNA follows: TGTGCCAGCACCCCATCGCAGGTCGGCGAGCAGTACTTC.

CDR3 protein: CASSLRLAGLTGELFF. The CDR3 DNA reads as TGTGCCAGCAGCTTGCGACTAGCGGGCCTTACCGGGGAGCTGTTTTTT. V usage is TRBV5-4 and J usage is TRBJ2-2, with TRBD2 matching 10 bases. Germline V gene lookup returns CDR1 SGHNT and CDR2 YYREEE (reference sequence). The CDR3 has 16 amino acids. Trimming cost V 1 base and J 5 bases; bases outside gene matches: 5.

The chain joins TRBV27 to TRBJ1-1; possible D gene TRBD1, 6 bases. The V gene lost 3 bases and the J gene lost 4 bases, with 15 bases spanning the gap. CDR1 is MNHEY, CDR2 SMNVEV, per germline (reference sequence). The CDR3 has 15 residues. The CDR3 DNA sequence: TGTGCCAGCAGTTTTTCGGGGGGCGCGGGCACTGAAGCTTTCTTT. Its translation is CASSFSGGAGTEAFF.

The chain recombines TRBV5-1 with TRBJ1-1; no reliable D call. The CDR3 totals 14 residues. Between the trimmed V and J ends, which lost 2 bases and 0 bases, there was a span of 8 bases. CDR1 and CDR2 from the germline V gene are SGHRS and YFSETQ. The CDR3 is CASSLPGMNTEAFF. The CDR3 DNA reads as TGCGCCAGCAGCTTACCGGGGATGAACACTGAAGCTTTCTTT.

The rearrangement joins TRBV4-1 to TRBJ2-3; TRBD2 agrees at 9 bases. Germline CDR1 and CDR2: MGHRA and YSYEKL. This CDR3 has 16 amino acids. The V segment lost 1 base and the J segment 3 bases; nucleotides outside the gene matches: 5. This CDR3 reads CASSQVGLAKTDTQYF. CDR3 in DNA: TGCGCCAGCAGCCAAGTGGGACTAGCCAAGACAGATACGCAGTATTTT.